The present entry profiles one T cell receptor (beta chain) with its context. Its antigen is currently unknown. The data stem from a study of T cells after yellow fever vaccination. Study in general: Those fractions that held only low numbers of cells were prepared using the SMART-Seq v4 Ultra Low Input RNA kit. Study findings and constraints: It was the secondary response that reached its peak faster, day 5 versus 15, but it was weaker.

TCRdb itself ran the 5' RACE reads through MiXCR, one entry per CDR3 protein. Here the sample spans under 200,000 distinct CDR3 sequences, 11% being singletons. The CDR3 runs to 20 residues. Trimming cost V 5 bases and J 7 bases, with 32 bases left between them. Germline-derived CDR1 and CDR2 are SNHLY and FYNNEI. The sequence derives from a man younger than 30 who received the YFV17D yellow fever vaccine. The chain uses TRBV2 and TRBJ1-4, with D perhaps matching TRBD1 (6 bases). This specimen consisted of CD8+ T cells sorted from PBMCs, obtained 15 days after the yellow fever booster vaccination. The chain's CDR3 is CASSTRRDTSLKEISEKLFF. The CDR3 bases are TGTGCCAGCAGTACCCGCCGGGACACCTCCCTAAAGGAGATAAGTGAAAAACTGTTTTTT.